Listed below are T cell receptor beta chains from one sample, sequenced in a study of cytomegalovirus exposure and HLA in healthy donors. Data came from immunoSEQ multiplex PCR; TCRdb stores just in-frame clones and leaves some out. The sample lists approximately 190,000 clones, around 80% occurring once. Sequenced: PBMCs. These receptors all stem from a man aged 35 to 55 in good health and CMV-seropositive. Each CDR3 is given with its conserved first and last residue. The order of the fields is D gene, clone size, V gene, J gene, CDR3 protein, CDR3 DNA. The D gene is left open where the match is weak. A row's size may be missing; if present it is once, few, many or a size class.

TRBD1	NA	TRBV4-3	TRBJ1-4	CASSHLMGSRQGLEKLFF	TGCGCCAGCAGCCACCTAATGGGGAGTCGACAGGGGTTGGAAAAACTGTTTTTT
TRBD1	NA	TRBV2	TRBJ1-4	CASSATGVNEKLFF	TGTGCCAGCAGTGCGACAGGGGTCAATGAAAAACTGTTTTTT
TRBD2	NA	TRBV30	TRBJ2-7	CAWSPQAGEVEQYF	TGTGCCTGGAGTCCCCAGGCGGGGGAGGTCGAGCAGTACTTC
TRBD1	NA	TRBV6-5	TRBJ2-3	CASSWGQNVWYF	TGTGCCAGCAGTTGGGGACAGAACGTGTGGTATTTT
TRBD2	NA	TRBV7-6	TRBJ2-2	CASSLLAGGSANTGELFF	TGTGCCAGCAGCCTACTAGCGGGGGGGTCCGCGAACACCGGGGAGCTGTTTTTT
TRBD1	NA	TRBV6-1	TRBJ1-4	CASSERDLHRDRVPATNEKLFF	TGTGCCAGCAGTGAACGGGACCTACACCGGGACAGGGTCCCTGCAACTAATGAAAAACTGTTTTTT
TRBD2	NA	TRBV4-2	TRBJ2-7	CASSPRGLAGAHGDEQYF	TGTGCCAGCAGCCCCAGGGGACTAGCGGGGGCGCACGGGGACGAGCAGTACTTC
NA	NA	TRBV15	TRBJ1-5	CATSTGQFDQPQHF	TGTGCCACCAGCACAGGACAGTTCGACCAGCCCCAGCATTTT
TRBD1	NA	TRBV12-5	TRBJ1-1	CASGLARGIDTEAFF	TGTGCTAGTGGTTTAGCCAGGGGGATTGACACTGAAGCTTTCTTT
TRBD2	NA	TRBV7-2	TRBJ2-3	CASSFLAGGPGTDTQYF	TGTGCCAGCAGCTTCCTAGCGGGGGGGCCCGGCACAGATACGCAGTATTTT
NA	once	TRBV7-9	TRBJ2-3	CASSPPGVSTDTQYF	TGTGCCAGCAGCCCCCCGGGGGTTAGCACAGATACGCAGTATTTT
NA	NA	TRBV19	TRBJ2-1	CASSINSGQPDSEQFF	TGTGCCAGTAGTATAAATTCGGGGCAGCCGGACAGTGAGCAGTTCTTC
NA	NA	TRBV19	TRBJ1-5	CASSRRVDQPQHF	TGTGCCAGTAGTCGCAGGGTAGATCAGCCCCAGCATTTT
TRBD1	few	TRBV28	TRBJ2-7	CASSVGTVQSYEQYF	TGTGCCAGCAGCGTCGGGACAGTTCAATCCTACGAGCAGTACTTC
TRBD1	NA	TRBV15	TRBJ2-1	CATSRRGTGTGSPAFYNEQFF	TGTGCCACCAGCAGGCGAGGCACCGGGACAGGGAGCCCAGCCTTCTACAATGAGCAGTTCTTC
NA	NA	TRBV6-1	TRBJ2-5	CASSETLISTETQYF	TGTGCCAGCAGTGAAACACTCATTAGCACTGAGACCCAGTACTTC
NA	few	TRBV5-1	TRBJ1-2	CASKYGEGDGYTF	TGCGCCAGCAAGTACGGGGAGGGAGATGGCTACACCTTC
NA	NA	TRBV10-3	TRBJ2-7	CAIRWEGAYEQYF	TGTGCCATCAGGTGGGAGGGGGCCTACGAGCAGTACTTC
TRBD2	NA	TRBV7-4	TRBJ2-7	CASSPASGVYDYYEQYF	TGTGCCAGCAGCCCCGCTAGCGGGGTGTACGACTACTACGAGCAGTACTTC
NA	NA	TRBV30	TRBJ1-2	CAWSFRGDYGYTF	TGTGCCTGGAGCTTCAGGGGCGACTATGGCTACACCTTC
TRBD2	NA	TRBV9	TRBJ2-7	CASSVAPPGTSGGGEQYF	TGTGCCAGCAGCGTAGCTCCCCCCGGGACTAGCGGGGGGGGCGAGCAGTACTTC
NA	NA	TRBV14	TRBJ1-2	CASSPSSFYGYTF	TGTGCCAGCAGCCCTTCCTCCTTCTATGGCTACACCTTC
NA	NA	TRBV5-1	TRBJ2-2	CASSSLDTGELFF	TGCGCCAGCAGCTCCTTAGATACCGGGGAGCTGTTTTTT
NA	NA	TRBV19	TRBJ2-7	CASSKASGQDEQYF	TGTGCCAGTAGTAAGGCGTCAGGGCAAGACGAGCAGTACTTC
NA	NA	TRBV25-1	TRBJ1-1	CASRRFGGSTEAFF	TGTGCCAGCAGACGATTTGGGGGGTCCACTGAAGCTTTCTTT
NA	NA	TRBV5-6	TRBJ2-7	CASSPQLRGSYEQYF	TGTGCCAGCAGCCCACAATTAAGGGGTTCCTACGAGCAGTACTTC
TRBD2	NA	TRBV19	TRBJ2-5	CASTRTSGGLETQYF	TGTGCCAGTACAAGGACTAGCGGGGGGCTAGAGACCCAGTACTTC
NA	once	TRBV6-5	TRBJ2-6	CASSYGVSGANVLTF	TGTGCCAGCAGTTACGGAGTCTCTGGGGCCAACGTCCTGACTTTC
NA	NA	TRBV9	TRBJ1-1	CASSVGPGGNTEAFF	TGTGCCAGCAGCGTAGGTCCGGGTGGGAACACTGAAGCTTTCTTT
NA	once	TRBV9	TRBJ1-1	CASSEGRGTEAFF	TGTGCCAGCAGCGAGGGGCGGGGAACTGAAGCTTTCTTT
NA	few	TRBV6-5	TRBJ1-2	CASSRTGLSNGYTF	TGTGCCAGCAGCCGAACAGGCCTCTCTAATGGCTACACCTTC
NA	NA	TRBV4-3	TRBJ2-5	CASSQELVMETQYF	TGCGCCAGCAGCCAAGAGTTAGTTATGGAGACCCAGTACTTC
NA	NA	TRBV28	TRBJ2-5	CASSLVHREETQYF	TGTGCCAGCAGTTTAGTCCACCGAGAAGAGACCCAGTACTTC
TRBD1	NA	TRBV9	TRBJ1-2	CASSVAPELGRGSGYGYTF	TGTGCCAGCAGCGTAGCACCCGAGCTGGGCAGGGGGTCGGGCTATGGCTACACCTTC
NA	NA	TRBV9	TRBJ2-1	CASSVPDSSYNEQFF	TGTGCCAGCAGCGTCCCTGACTCCTCTTACAATGAGCAGTTCTTC
NA	NA	TRBV19	TRBJ2-3	CASSPTRTTASTDTQYF	TGTGCCAGTAGTCCCACCCGGACGACAGCTAGCACAGATACGCAGTATTTT
TRBD1	NA	TRBV27	TRBJ1-5	CASRKGQGGNQPQHF	TGTGCCAGCAGGAAAGGACAGGGGGGGAATCAGCCCCAGCATTTT
NA	NA	TRBV28	TRBJ1-5	CASSFGWQPQHF	TGTGCCAGCAGTTTCGGTTGGCAGCCCCAGCATTTT
TRBD1	once	TRBV9	TRBJ2-7	CASSGGTGASYEQYF	TGTGCCAGCAGCGGAGGGACAGGGGCTAGCTACGAGCAGTACTTC
NA	NA	TRBV19	TRBJ1-5	CASSIDAGSGQPQHF	TGTGCCAGTAGTATAGACGCTGGTTCGGGTCAGCCCCAGCATTTT
TRBD1	NA	TRBV7-3	TRBJ1-5	CASSFYRGDSNQPQHF	TGTGCCAGCAGCTTCTACAGGGGGGACAGCAATCAGCCCCAGCATTTT
NA	NA	TRBV5-1	TRBJ1-4	CASSFWGTNEKLFF	TGCGCCAGCAGCTTCTGGGGCACTAATGAAAAACTGTTTTTT
NA	few	TRBV27	TRBJ1-5	CASSFGGGSNQPQHF	TGTGCCAGCAGTTTTGGCGGCGGGAGCAATCAGCCCCAGCATTTT
NA	NA	TRBV30	TRBJ1-2	CAWSRQMGPGGYTF	TGTGCCTGGAGCCGTCAGATGGGTCCAGGAGGCTACACCTTC
NA	once	TRBV5-8	TRBJ2-7	CASSFSLTGYSYEQYF	TGTGCCAGCAGCTTCAGCCTAACAGGGTACTCCTACGAGCAGTACTTC
TRBD1	NA	TRBV29-1	TRBJ2-1	CSVERQGVRGEQFF	TGCAGCGTTGAACGACAGGGGGTACGTGGTGAGCAGTTCTTC
NA	NA	TRBV6-6	TRBJ1-1	CASSYARGVEAFF	TGTGCCAGCAGCTACGCCAGGGGAGTTGAAGCTTTCTTT
TRBD1	NA	TRBV27	TRBJ1-1	CASRLGTSGTGATEAFF	TGTGCCAGCAGACTAGGGACATCCGGGACAGGGGCCACTGAAGCTTTCTTT